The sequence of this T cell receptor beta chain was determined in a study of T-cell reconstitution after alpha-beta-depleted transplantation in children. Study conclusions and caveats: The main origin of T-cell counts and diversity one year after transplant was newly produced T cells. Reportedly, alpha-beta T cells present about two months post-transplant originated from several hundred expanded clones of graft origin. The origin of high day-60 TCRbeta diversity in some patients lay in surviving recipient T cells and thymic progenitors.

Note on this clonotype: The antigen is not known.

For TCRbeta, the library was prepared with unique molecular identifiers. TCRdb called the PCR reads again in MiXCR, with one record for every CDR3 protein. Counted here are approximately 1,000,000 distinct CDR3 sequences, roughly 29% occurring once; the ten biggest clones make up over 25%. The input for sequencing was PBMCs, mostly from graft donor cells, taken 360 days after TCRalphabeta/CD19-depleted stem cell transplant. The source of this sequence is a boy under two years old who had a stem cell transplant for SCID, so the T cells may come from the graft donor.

This chain's CDR3 is CASTDPTGTPYGYTF. CDR3 nucleotide sequence: TGCGCCAGCACGGACCCCACGGGGACACCCTATGGCTACACCTTC. J is TRBJ1-2 and V is TRBV5-1; D possibly corresponds to TRBD1 (6 bases). CDR1 is SGHRS and CDR2 is YFSETQ in the germline V gene. V was clipped by 6 bases and J by 4 bases, with 19 bases between them. The CDR3 runs 15 residues.